The source of this TCR beta chain is a study of Graves' ophthalmopathy and Graves' hyperthyroidism. Across the study: The authors collected peripheral blood at initial diagnosis, before any treatment.

Study-level points and caveats: Ophthalmopathy versus stable hyperthyroidism: 13-signature model gave 87.88% sensitivity, 80% to 84% specificity. Most expanded thyroid clonotypes above 0.001 frequency also appeared in blood.

Serum thyroxine and TRAb, along with clinical symptoms, thyroid ultrasound and orbital computed tomography, were what diagnosis relied on. Investigators amplified TCR beta CDR3 regions from RNA transcripts. HTBI primers were used in a first-round RT-PCR, which preceded a second-round multiplex PCR. Via MiXCR, TCRdb re-called the multiplex PCR reads, giving one row per CDR3 protein. The profile shows around 340,000 distinct CDR3 sequences, 15% to 20% of them singletons. Many counts were recorded for this clonotype. Its antigen remains unidentified. The CDR3 is 17 amino acids. Trimming removed 1 base from V and 6 bases from J, with 19 bases in between. The V gene's germline CDR1 is LGHNA and CDR2 YNFKEQ.

This clonotype was sampled from an adult man with Graves' ophthalmopathy. The rearrangement uses TRBV4-2 and TRBJ1-5; the D gene is possibly TRBD1 (5 bases). Material for sequencing was peripheral blood. CDR3 nucleotides: TGTGCCAGCAGCCAAGTGGCGACAGTTTTGGGTAGTCAGCCCCAGCATTTT. Translating gives CASSQVATVLGSQPQHF.